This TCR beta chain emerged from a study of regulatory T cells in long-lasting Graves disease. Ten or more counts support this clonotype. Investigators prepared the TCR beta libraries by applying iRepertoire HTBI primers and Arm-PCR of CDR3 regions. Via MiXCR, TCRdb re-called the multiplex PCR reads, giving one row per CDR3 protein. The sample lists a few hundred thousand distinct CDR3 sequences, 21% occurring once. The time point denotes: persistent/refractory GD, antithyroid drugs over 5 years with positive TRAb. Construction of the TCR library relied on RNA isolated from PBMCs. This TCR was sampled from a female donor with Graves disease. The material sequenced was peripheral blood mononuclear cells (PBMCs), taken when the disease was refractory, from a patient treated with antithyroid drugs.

The CDR3 here is CASSPLPGFYEQYF. CDR3 in DNA: TGTGCCAGCAGTCCCCTCCCCGGGTTCTACGAGCAGTACTTC. The chain has TRBV27 and TRBJ2-7; no clear D. Germline lookup yields CDR1 MNHEY and CDR2 SMNVEV (reference sequence). The V end lost 5 bases, the J end lost 3 bases, and 14 bases lay between the germline ends. The CDR3 totals 14 residues.